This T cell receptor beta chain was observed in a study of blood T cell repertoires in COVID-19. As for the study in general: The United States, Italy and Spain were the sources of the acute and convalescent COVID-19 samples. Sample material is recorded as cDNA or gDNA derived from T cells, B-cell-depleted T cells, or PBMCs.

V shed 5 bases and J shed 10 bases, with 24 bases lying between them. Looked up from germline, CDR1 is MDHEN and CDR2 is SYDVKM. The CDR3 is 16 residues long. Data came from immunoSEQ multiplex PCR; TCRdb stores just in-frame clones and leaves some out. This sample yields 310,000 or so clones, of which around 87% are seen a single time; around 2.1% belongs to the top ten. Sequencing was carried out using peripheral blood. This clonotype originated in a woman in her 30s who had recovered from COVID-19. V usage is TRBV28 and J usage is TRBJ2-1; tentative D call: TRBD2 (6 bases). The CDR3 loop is CASSPTLGGPMKEQFF. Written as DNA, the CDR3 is TGTGCCAGCAGTCCAACTCTGGGGGGACCGATGAAGGAGCAGTTCTTC.